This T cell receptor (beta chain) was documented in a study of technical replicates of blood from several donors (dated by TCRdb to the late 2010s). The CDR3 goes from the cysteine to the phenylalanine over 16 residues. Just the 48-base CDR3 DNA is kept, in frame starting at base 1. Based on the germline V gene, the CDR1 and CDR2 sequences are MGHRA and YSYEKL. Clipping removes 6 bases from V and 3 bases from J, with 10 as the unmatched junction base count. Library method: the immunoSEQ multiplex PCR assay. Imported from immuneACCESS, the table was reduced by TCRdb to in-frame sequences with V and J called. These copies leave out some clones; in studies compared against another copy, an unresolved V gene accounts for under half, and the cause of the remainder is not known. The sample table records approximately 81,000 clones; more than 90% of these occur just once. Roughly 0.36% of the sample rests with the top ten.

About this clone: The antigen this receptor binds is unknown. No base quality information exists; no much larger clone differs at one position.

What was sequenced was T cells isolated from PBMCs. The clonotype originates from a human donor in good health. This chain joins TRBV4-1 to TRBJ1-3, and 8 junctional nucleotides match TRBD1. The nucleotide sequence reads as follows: TGCGCCAGCAGTTCCAGGACAGGGCGTAATGGAAACACCATATATTTT. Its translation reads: CASSSRTGRNGNTIYF.